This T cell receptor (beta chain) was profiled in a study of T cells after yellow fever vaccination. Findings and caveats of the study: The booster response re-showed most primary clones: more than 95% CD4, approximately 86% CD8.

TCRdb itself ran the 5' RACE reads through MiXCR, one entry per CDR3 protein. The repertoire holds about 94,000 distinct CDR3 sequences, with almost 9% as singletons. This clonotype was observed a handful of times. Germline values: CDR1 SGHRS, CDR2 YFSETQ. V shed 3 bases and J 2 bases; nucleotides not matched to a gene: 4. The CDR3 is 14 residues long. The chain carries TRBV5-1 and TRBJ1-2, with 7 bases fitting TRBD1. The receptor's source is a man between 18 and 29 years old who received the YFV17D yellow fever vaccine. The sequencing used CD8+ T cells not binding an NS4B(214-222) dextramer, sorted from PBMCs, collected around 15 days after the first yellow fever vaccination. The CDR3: CASSWRGQNYGYTF. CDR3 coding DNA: TGCGCCAGCAGCTGGAGGGGGCAGAACTATGGCTACACCTTC. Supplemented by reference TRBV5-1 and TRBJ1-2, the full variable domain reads KAGVTQTPRYLIKTRGQQVTLSCSPISGHRSVSWYQQTPGQGLQFLFEYFSETQRNKGNFPGRFSGRQFSNSRSEMNVSTLELGDSALYLCASSWRGQNYGYTFGSGTRLTVV.